Below, 5 T cell receptor beta chains from the same sample are listed, as sequenced in a study of blood T cell repertoires in COVID-19. TCRdb's copy holds only in-frame clones and misses some; the assay was immunoSEQ multiplex PCR. Among 150,000 to 180,000 clones, 84% were seen once, and the ten largest hold approximately 10%. The sequenced material came from peripheral blood. These receptors came from a woman between 50 and 59 years old with acute or convalescent COVID-19.

The rearrangement joins TRBV7-7 to TRBJ1-3, with D unclear. Trimming shortened V by 1 base and J by 0 bases, and 22 bases separated the two germline ends. The germline gives CDR1 SSHAT, CDR2 FNYEAQ (reference sequence). There are 20 residues in the CDR3. The CDR3, as DNA: TGTGCCAGCAGCTTAGGTTTGGTCAGGATCAAGCCCGGCTCTGGAAACACCATATATTTT. Translation gives CASSLGLVRIKPGSGNTIYF.

This clone has just one count. The chain recombines TRBV27 with TRBJ1-4; TRBD1 is a possible D gene (5 bases). With 5 bases removed from V and 4 bases from J, the gap between germline ends came to 14 bases. Germline V lookup: CDR1 MNHEY, CDR2 SMNVEV (reference sequence). CDR3 size: 15 residues. The CDR3 DNA sequence: TGTGCCAGCAGTCCCGGTGGGGGGGGTAATGAAAAACTGTTTTTT. Translated, it gives CASSPGGGGNEKLFF.

This rearrangement joins TRBV18 to TRBJ1-2; unclear D gene. Germline V gene lookup returns CDR1 KGHSH and CDR2 LQKENI. V lost 3 bases, J lost 0 bases, and 11 bases lay in between. This CDR3 has 15 residues. CDR3 bases: TGTGCCAGCTCACCGACGGCAGACACTAACTATGGCTACACCTTC. Its translation: CASSPTADTNYGYTF.

This rearrangement joins TRBV6-5 to TRBJ1-2; 8 nucleotides agree with TRBD1. The V segment lost 0 bases and the J segment 4 bases; nucleotides outside the gene matches: 7. Looked up from germline, CDR1 is MNHEY and CDR2 is SVGAGI. CDR3 length: 16 amino acids. CDR3 bases: TGTGCCAGCAGTTACTCTTTTGGACAGGGTACCTATGGCTACACCTTC. As protein: CASSYSFGQGTYGYTF.

The genes are TRBV18 and TRBJ2-2; tentatively, D is TRBD1 (5 bases). Germline loops: CDR1 KGHSH, CDR2 LQKENI. The CDR3 is 14 amino acids. The germline V and J ends were trimmed by 1 base and 5 bases, with 8 bases remaining between them. The CDR3 reads CASSPLGATGELFF. The CDR3 DNA is TGTGCCAGCTCACCACTAGGGGCTACCGGGGAGCTGTTTTTT.